The T cell receptor (beta chain) described here comes from a study of shared clonotypes between healthy human individuals. Study-wide points: Clonotype sharing among donors was expected to depend on sequencing depth. The rarefaction results pointed to incomplete sorted-subset sequencing despite large depth.

The germline gives CDR1 MDHEN, CDR2 SYDVKM. The CDR3 contains 15 residues. V gave up 2 bases and J gave up 7 bases; unmatched junction bases: 6. To note about this clone: What it binds is not known.

The naive CD8 fraction comprised CD45RO-negative cells positively selected for CCR7 and excluded terminally differentiated effector memory CD45RA+ cells. TCRdb keeps only in-frame clones here, not all; method: immunoSEQ multiplex PCR. The sample has about 2 million clones; 85% to 95% are singletons. The sequence came from a man between 18 and 29 years old in good health. V gene TRBV28 combines with J gene TRBJ1-5, with 9 bases matching TRBD1. The sequencing input was naive CD8+ T cells sorted from blood. In DNA, the CDR3 is TGTGCCAGCAGTTTACTGGACAGGGGTGACCAGCCCCAGCATTTT. The encoded protein is CASSLLDRGDQPQHF.